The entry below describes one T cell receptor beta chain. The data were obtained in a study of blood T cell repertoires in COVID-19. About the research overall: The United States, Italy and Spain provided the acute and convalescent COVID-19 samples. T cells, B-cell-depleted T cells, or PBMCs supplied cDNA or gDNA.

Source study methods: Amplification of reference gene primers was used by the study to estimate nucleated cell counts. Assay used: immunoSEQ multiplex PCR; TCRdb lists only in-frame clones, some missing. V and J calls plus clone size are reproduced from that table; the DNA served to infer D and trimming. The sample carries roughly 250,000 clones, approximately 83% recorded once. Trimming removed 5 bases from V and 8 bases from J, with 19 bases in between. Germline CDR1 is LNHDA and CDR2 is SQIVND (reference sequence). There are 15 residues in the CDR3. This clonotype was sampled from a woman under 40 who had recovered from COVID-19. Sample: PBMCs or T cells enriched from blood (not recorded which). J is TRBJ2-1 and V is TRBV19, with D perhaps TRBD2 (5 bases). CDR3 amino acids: CASSPDPTRTYEQFF. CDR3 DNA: TGTGCCAGTAGTCCGGACCCCACTAGGACGTATGAGCAGTTCTTC. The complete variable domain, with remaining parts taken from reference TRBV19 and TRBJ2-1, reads DGGITQSPKYLFRKEGQNVTLSCEQNLNHDAMYWYRQDPGQGLRLIYYSQIVNDFQKGDIAEGYSVSREKKESFPLTVTSAQKNPTAFYLCASSPDPTRTYEQFFGPGTRLTVL.